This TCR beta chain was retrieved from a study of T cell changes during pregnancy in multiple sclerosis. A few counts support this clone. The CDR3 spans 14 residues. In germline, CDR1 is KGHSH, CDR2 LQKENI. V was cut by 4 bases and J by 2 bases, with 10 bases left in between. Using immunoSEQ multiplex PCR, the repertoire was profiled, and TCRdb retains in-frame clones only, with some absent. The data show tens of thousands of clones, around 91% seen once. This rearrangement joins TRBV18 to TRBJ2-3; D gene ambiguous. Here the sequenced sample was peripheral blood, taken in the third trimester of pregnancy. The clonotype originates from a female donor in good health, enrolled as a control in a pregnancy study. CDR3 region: CASSLAATTDTQYF. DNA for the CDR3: TGTGCCAGCTCACTAGCCGCCACCACAGATACGCAGTATTTT.